A selection of T cell receptor beta chains follows, all from one sample in a study of neurological immune-mediated disorders. TCRdb re-derived calls from the 5' RACE reads in MiXCR, one entry per CDR3 protein. The sample has 20,000 to 25,000 distinct CDR3 sequences, about 18% seen once. The sequenced material came from CD8+ T cells from blood. The receptors here all came from a woman under 30 with multiple sclerosis. CDR3s include the opening cysteine and the closing phenylalanine or tryptophan. A D gene is named only where the DNA matches it firmly. Clone size is shown for a subset of rows, as once, few, many or a class of expanded clone.

CSVASVQETQYF,TGCAGCGTTGCTTCAGTACAAGAGACCCAGTACTTC,-,TRBV29-1,TRBJ2-5,-
CASSFGTAGANVLTF,TGTGCCAGCAGCTTTGGGACAGCTGGGGCCAACGTCCTGACTTTC,TRBD1,TRBV11-2,TRBJ2-6,many
CASSVASTGELFF,TGTGCCAGCAGCGTAGCTAGTACCGGGGAGCTGTTTTTT,-,TRBV9,TRBJ2-2,many
CASSQDLIGRIPQETQYF,TGTGCCAGCAGCCAAGATTTAATTGGCAGAATCCCCCAAGAGACCCAGTACTTC,-,TRBV3-1,TRBJ2-5,-
CSAGTNGGADTQYF,TGCAGTGCTGGGACTAATGGGGGAGCAGATACGCAGTATTTT,TRBD2,TRBV20-1,TRBJ2-3,-
CASSSRRGLGQGKNYGYTF,TGTGCCAGCAGCTCTAGAAGGGGGCTTGGACAGGGAAAGAACTATGGCTACACCTTC,TRBD1,TRBV7-6,TRBJ1-2,many
CASSPQGDRRNEQFF,TGTGCCAGCAGTCCACAAGGGGACAGGAGGAATGAGCAGTTCTTC,TRBD1,TRBV27,TRBJ2-1,-
CASSLQLNTGELFF,TGTGCCAGCAGCTTACAACTTAACACCGGGGAGCTGTTTTTT,-,TRBV7-3,TRBJ2-2,many
CASSAGLSDNSPLHF,TGTGCCAGCAGTGCAGGACTCTCGGATAATTCACCCCTCCACTTT,-,TRBV2,TRBJ1-6,-
CASSYGSRQPQHF,TGTGCCAGCAGTTATGGATCGCGTCAGCCCCAGCATTTT,-,TRBV28,TRBJ1-5,many
CSVEKTGRTDTQYF,TGCAGCGTTGAAAAAACAGGCCGCACAGATACGCAGTATTTT,-,TRBV29-1,TRBJ2-3,many
CSAREGPSIDTDTQYF,TGCAGTGCTAGAGAGGGTCCAAGCATCGACACAGATACGCAGTATTTT,-,TRBV20-1,TRBJ2-3,many
CASSLEGTPVGELFF,TGTGCCAGCAGCTTGGAGGGGACCCCAGTCGGGGAGCTGTTTTTT,-,TRBV5-6,TRBJ2-2,medium-sized
CASTMDRGGNTIYF,TGTGCCAGCACTATGGACAGGGGCGGAAACACCATATATTTT,TRBD1,TRBV6-2/TRBV6-3,TRBJ1-3,many
CASSPRQGVADTQYF,TGTGCCAGCAGTCCCCGTCAGGGGGTGGCGGATACGCAGTATTTT,TRBD1,TRBV7-3,TRBJ2-3,medium-sized
CASSLLNTEAFF,TGTGCCAGCTCCCTCCTGAACACTGAAGCTTTCTTT,-,TRBV6-6,TRBJ1-1,-
CASSLQGQPQHF,TGTGCCAGCAGCCTCCAGGGGCAGCCCCAGCATTTT,-,TRBV7-9,TRBJ1-5,many
CAAGGEQFF,TGTGCCGCCGGGGGGGAGCAGTTCTTC,TRBD2,TRBV6-6,TRBJ2-1,-
CASSLFHSSGANVLTF,TGTGCCAGCAGCCTCTTCCACAGCTCTGGGGCCAACGTCCTGACTTTC,-,TRBV13,TRBJ2-6,many
CASSYYPGETNTGELFF,TGTGCCAGCAGTTACTACCCAGGAGAAACGAACACCGGAGAGCTGTTTTTT,-,TRBV6-5,TRBJ2-2,many
CASSYGGGASNEQFF,TGTGCCAGCAGTTACGGCGGGGGGGCGTCCAATGAGCAGTTCTTC,TRBD2,TRBV6-5,TRBJ2-1,few
CASSFRGQLFNEQFF,TGTGCCAGCAGTTTTCGAGGACAGCTCTTCAATGAGCAGTTCTTC,-,TRBV28,TRBJ2-1,many
CASSLWAGQETQYF,TGTGCCAGCAGTTTATGGGCAGGTCAAGAGACCCAGTACTTC,-,TRBV27,TRBJ2-5,many
CASSVEYTSNYGYTF,TGTGCCAGCAGCGTAGAATACACCTCTAACTATGGCTACACCTTC,-,TRBV9,TRBJ1-2,-
CASSGTSLPNEQFF,TGTGCCAGCAGCGGGACAAGTCTGCCTAATGAGCAGTTCTTC,-,TRBV27,TRBJ2-1,many
CATSRVRELTDTQYF,TGTGCCACCAGCAGAGTGCGGGAGCTTACAGATACGCAGTATTTT,TRBD2,TRBV15,TRBJ2-3,many
CSARGQASYNEQFF,TGCAGTGCTAGGGGACAGGCCTCCTACAATGAGCAGTTCTTC,TRBD1,TRBV20-1,TRBJ2-1,many
CASSFGMGPGGYTF,TGTGCCAGCAGCTTTGGGATGGGTCCCGGAGGCTACACCTTC,-,TRBV7-8,TRBJ1-2,many
CASSEGAGANVLTF,TGTGCCAGCAGCGAGGGGGCTGGGGCCAACGTCCTGACTTTC,-,TRBV2,TRBJ2-6,many
CSVTSGYNEQFF,TGCAGCGTTACTAGCGGCTACAATGAGCAGTTCTTC,TRBD2,TRBV29-1,TRBJ2-1,many
CSAPEGGSNQPQHF,TGCAGTGCTCCAGAAGGGGGGAGCAATCAGCCCCAGCATTTT,-,TRBV20-1,TRBJ1-5,-
CASSQDRHITDTQYF,TGCGCCAGCAGCCAAGATCGGCATATCACAGATACGCAGTATTTT,-,TRBV4-3,TRBJ2-3,many
CSVEDPALPGGGYYNGYTF,TGCAGCGTTGAAGATCCCGCACTCCCCGGGGGCGGGTATTATAATGGCTACACCTTC,-,TRBV29-1,TRBJ1-2,many
CASSWGSEAFF,TGTGCCAGCAGTTGGGGGTCTGAAGCTTTCTTT,-,TRBV12-3/TRBV12-4,TRBJ1-1,many
CASSSGQGDYGYTF,TGTGCCAGTAGTTCGGGACAGGGGGACTATGGCTACACCTTC,TRBD1,TRBV19,TRBJ1-2,-
CASSLAGTGEETQYF,TGTGCCAGCAGCTTGGCCGGGACAGGGGAAGAGACCCAGTACTTC,TRBD1,TRBV5-6,TRBJ2-5,many
CSVMPGGTNYGYTF,TGCAGCGTCATGCCAGGGGGTACTAACTATGGCTACACCTTC,TRBD1,TRBV29-1,TRBJ1-2,-
CAISETWTGTVEFSGNTIYF,TGTGCCATCAGTGAGACATGGACAGGGACCGTCGAGTTCTCTGGAAACACCATATATTTT,TRBD1,TRBV10-3,TRBJ1-3,medium-sized
CASAGDSYEQYF,TGTGCCAGCGCGGGGGACTCCTACGAGCAGTACTTC,TRBD2,TRBV6-5,TRBJ2-7,-
CASSWGAGADTQYF,TGCGCCAGCAGCTGGGGGGCCGGGGCAGATACGCAGTATTTT,-,TRBV5-1,TRBJ2-3,many
CASSLGGVETQYF,TGTGCCAGCAGCTTAGGCGGGGTAGAGACCCAGTACTTC,-,TRBV7-8,TRBJ2-5,many
CASSPRGSNTGELFF,TGTGCCAGCAGCCCCAGGGGGTCGAACACCGGGGAGCTGTTTTTT,TRBD1,TRBV7-8,TRBJ2-2,many
CSVVREWLYNEQFF,TGCAGCGTTGTGCGGGAGTGGCTCTACAATGAGCAGTTCTTC,TRBD2,TRBV29-1,TRBJ2-1,-